This T cell receptor (beta chain) was captured by sequencing in a study of lymphopenia after photon versus proton radiotherapy. General observations from the study: Larger post-nadir TCR diversity loss correlated inversely with survival in deceased patients. Oligoclonal CD8+ Temra expansion after nadir drove photon patients' diversity drop. Authors raise, but do not show, better survival with proton therapy. Proton therapy kept repertoires fairly stable, unlike photons, which gained effector/memory cells.

The CDR3 totals 15 residues. The germline gives CDR1 SGHNT, CDR2 YYREEE (reference sequence). Deletions cut 4 bases from V and 8 bases from J, with 18 bases between. As for this clone: Its cognate antigen is unknown.

Sequencing was performed with immunoSEQ multiplex PCR; in TCRdb, only in-frame clones are kept and a portion is missing. The table shows some 33,000 clones, with about 90% occurring only once. This clonotype was sampled from a woman in her 50s with pancreatic cancer. Sequences were derived from peripheral blood, sampled from a patient treated with photon-based radiotherapy. The chain recombines TRBV5-4 with TRBJ1-4; no definite D call. Here the CDR3 reads CASSETPLVPEKLFF. CDR3 bases: TGTGCCAGCAGCGAGACTCCTCTTGTTCCCGAAAAACTGTTTTTT.